This is a list of T cell receptor beta chains from one sample in a study of OX40 agonist ivuxolimab in advanced cancers. Clones were read by immunoSEQ multiplex PCR, and TCRdb kept only the in-frame ones, dropping some. The sample lists around 18,000 clones, around 90% occurring once. Sequenced material: CD4+ or CD8+ T cells sorted from blood, taken in a trial of the OX40 agonist ivuxolimab. The receptor set was obtained from an adult with an advanced solid tumor such as melanoma, head and neck, liver or kidney cancer. CDR3s include the opening cysteine and the closing phenylalanine or tryptophan. D genes are given only for firm matches. Rows may omit the clone size; those that give it use once, few, many or a size class.

V gene	J gene	clone size	D gene	CDR3 protein	CDR3 DNA
TRBV11-2	TRBJ2-1	.	TRBD2	CASSDQRGYNEQFF	TGTGCCAGCAGTGACCAGCGGGGGTACAATGAGCAGTTCTTC
TRBV7-3	TRBJ2-5	.	TRBD1	CASSEGQGEERETQYF	TGTGCCAGCAGCGAAGGACAGGGCGAGGAAAGGGAGACCCAGTACTTC
TRBV7-2	TRBJ2-1	once	TRBD2	CASSLPGGAAGSSYNEQFF	TGTGCCAGCAGCCTTCCGGGAGGAGCAGCAGGTAGCTCCTACAATGAGCAGTTCTTC
TRBV28	TRBJ1-5	.	.	CASSTILQPQHF	TGTGCCAGCAGTACCATCCTACAGCCCCAGCATTTT
TRBV5-6	TRBJ2-2	.	TRBD2	CASSFVLAGESAGELFF	TGTGCCAGCAGCTTTGTTCTAGCGGGAGAATCGGCCGGGGAGCTGTTTTTT
TRBV2	TRBJ2-1	.	.	CASSEGGTPSYNEQFF	TGTGCCAGCAGTGAAGGCGGGACACCCTCCTACAATGAGCAGTTCTTC
TRBV14	TRBJ1-2	.	TRBD1	CASSRIGQGAFSNYGYTF	TGTGCCAGCAGTCGAATCGGACAGGGGGCCTTCTCTAACTATGGCTACACCTTC
TRBV28	TRBJ2-1	.	TRBD2	CASSSSGRANNEQFF	TGTGCCAGCAGTTCGAGCGGGAGGGCCAACAATGAGCAGTTCTTC
TRBV5-4	TRBJ2-1	.	.	CASSFSGTAYNEQFF	TGTGCCAGCAGTTTTTCCGGGACTGCATACAATGAGCAGTTCTTC
TRBV7-9	TRBJ2-7	.	TRBD1	CASSRKGQGAQEQYF	TGTGCCAGCAGCCGTAAGGGACAGGGGGCGCAGGAGCAGTACTTC
TRBV13	TRBJ2-1	few	TRBD2	CASSPPTSGSSYNEQFF	TGTGCCAGCAGCCCACCTACTAGCGGGAGCTCCTACAATGAGCAGTTCTTC
TRBV4-3	TRBJ2-7	.	.	CASSRGDRDYEQYF	TGCGCCAGCAGCCGAGGGGACCGAGACTACGAGCAGTACTTC
TRBV11-3	TRBJ2-1	.	.	CASSLGPSVWEQFF	TGTGCCAGCAGCTTAGGTCCTAGCGTTTGGGAGCAGTTCTTC
TRBV9	TRBJ2-1	.	TRBD2	CASNPTTSAYNEQFF	TGTGCCAGCAACCCTACAACTAGCGCCTACAATGAGCAGTTCTTC
TRBV2	TRBJ2-2	.	.	CASRQKGGTGELFF	TGTGCCAGCAGACAAAAGGGGGGGACCGGGGAGCTGTTTTTT
TRBV7-2	TRBJ2-5	.	.	CASSLVVTTETQYF	TGTGCCAGCAGCTTAGTAGTGACGACAGAGACCCAGTACTTC
TRBV11-3	TRBJ2-1	.	.	CASSLGGEQFF	TGTGCCAGCAGCTTGGGGGGTGAGCAGTTCTTC
TRBV28	TRBJ2-1	.	.	CASSLWGNNEQFF	TGTGCCAGCAGTTTATGGGGTAATAATGAGCAGTTCTTC
TRBV4-3	TRBJ1-4	once	.	CASSQAASQVEKLFF	TGCGCCAGCAGCCAAGCTGCGTCACAGGTTGAAAAACTGTTTTTT
TRBV7-9	TRBJ2-2	.	.	CASSYESGQRGELFF	TGTGCCAGCAGCTACGAATCTGGACAGCGCGGGGAGCTGTTTTTT
TRBV5-1	TRBJ2-7	.	TRBD1	CASSSPRDRGLYEQYF	TGCGCCAGCAGCAGCCCCCGGGACAGGGGGCTTTACGAGCAGTACTTC
TRBV19	TRBJ2-7	.	.	CASSIGSSSGPYEQYF	TGTGCCAGTAGTATAGGGTCGAGCAGCGGACCCTACGAGCAGTACTTC
TRBV11-3	TRBJ2-2	.	TRBD2	CASSHGGALFGELFF	TGTGCCAGCAGCCACGGGGGGGCCTTGTTCGGGGAGCTGTTTTTT
TRBV27	TRBJ2-1	.	TRBD2	CASSLGLAGLNEQFF	TGTGCCAGCAGTCTAGGACTAGCGGGGTTAAATGAGCAGTTCTTC
TRBV19	TRBJ1-1	.	TRBD1	CASSSTGTHTEAFF	TGTGCCAGTAGTTCGACAGGGACGCACACTGAAGCTTTCTTT
TRBV7-2	TRBJ2-7	.	TRBD2	CASSSPGLAPYEQYF	TGTGCCAGCAGCTCACCGGGACTAGCACCCTACGAGCAGTACTTC
TRBV10-3	TRBJ2-2	.	.	CAISEPRVESSNTGELFF	TGTGCCATCAGTGAGCCCCGTGTCGAGAGCTCCAACACCGGGGAGCTGTTTTTT
TRBV6-1	TRBJ1-2	.	.	CASSALGGYTF	TGTGCCAGCAGCGCCCTTGGCGGCTACACCTTC
TRBV30	TRBJ1-2	.	TRBD1	CAWSVSWEGARFSYGYTF	TGTGCCTGGAGTGTATCCTGGGAGGGGGCAAGGTTTAGCTATGGCTACACCTTC
TRBV7-6	TRBJ1-1	.	.	CASSQTEGMNTEAFF	TGTGCCAGCAGCCAAACTGAAGGGATGAACACTGAAGCTTTCTTT
TRBV9	TRBJ2-2	once	.	CASSVAVAENTGELFF	TGTGCCAGCAGCGTAGCTGTGGCAGAGAACACCGGGGAGCTGTTTTTT
TRBV27	TRBJ2-5	once	.	CATRIRETQYF	TGTGCCACACGAATTCGGGAGACCCAGTACTTC
TRBV6-6	TRBJ2-1	.	.	CASSSLGLDSYNEQFF	TGTGCCAGCAGTTCGCTAGGACTGGATTCCTACAATGAGCAGTTCTTC
TRBV27	TRBJ2-7	.	.	CASSFTGTTYEQYF	TGTGCCAGCAGTTTTACCGGGACAACCTACGAGCAGTACTTC
TRBV4-2	TRBJ2-3	.	TRBD2	CASSQDLTGTSIRDTQYF	TGTGCCAGCAGCCAAGATCTTACCGGGACTAGCATCCGGGATACGCAGTATTTT
TRBV5-1	TRBJ1-1	.	.	CASSTTPVAEAFF	TGCGCCAGCAGCACGACCCCAGTGGCTGAAGCTTTCTTT
TRBV4-1	TRBJ2-3	.	.	CASSQRTGPDTQYF	TGCGCCAGCAGCCAGCGGACCGGCCCAGATACGCAGTATTTT
TRBV27	TRBJ2-7	.	.	CASSLNSPRDEQYF	TGTGCCAGCAGTTTAAACTCTCCTCGGGACGAGCAGTACTTC
TRBV7-2	TRBJ2-3	once	.	CASSLIGGREEGADTQYF	TGTGCCAGCAGCTTAATTGGAGGTAGGGAGGAGGGCGCAGATACGCAGTATTTT
TRBV4-3	TRBJ1-4	.	.	CASSQDPWGVANEKLFF	TGCGCCAGCAGCCAAGATCCCTGGGGTGTAGCTAATGAAAAACTGTTTTTT
TRBV15	TRBJ2-5	.	.	CAIGPWVETQYF	TGTGCCATTGGTCCGTGGGTAGAGACCCAGTACTTC
TRBV9	TRBJ2-3	.	.	CASNGGSSTDTQYF	TGTGCCAGCAACGGTGGATCTAGCACAGATACGCAGTATTTT
TRBV28	TRBJ2-3	once	.	CASSFSDSPDTQYF	TGTGCCAGCAGTTTTTCGGACAGCCCGGATACGCAGTATTTT
TRBV4-3	TRBJ2-1	.	.	CASSQGNEQFF	TGCGCCAGCAGCCAAGGGAATGAGCAGTTCTTC
TRBV5-6	TRBJ2-3	.	.	CASSLNGGALLIGQYF	TGTGCCAGCAGCTTGAATGGGGGGGCCCTGCTTATAGGGCAGTATTTT
TRBV5-5	TRBJ1-2	.	.	CASSLYFGAYGYTF	TGTGCCAGCAGCTTATATTTTGGGGCCTATGGCTACACCTTC
TRBV6-6	TRBJ1-1	.	.	CASSGPEGTEAFF	TGTGCCAGCAGTGGGCCCGAGGGAACTGAAGCTTTCTTT
TRBV23-1	TRBJ2-4	.	.	CASSQSKRNPAKNIQYF	TGCGCCAGCAGTCAATCAAAGCGGAACCCAGCCAAAAACATTCAGTACTTC
TRBV2	TRBJ2-2	.	.	CASSDGGIGELFF	TGTGCCAGCAGTGATGGGGGGATCGGGGAGCTGTTTTTT
TRBV27	TRBJ2-7	.	.	CASSFSGAYEQYF	TGTGCCAGCAGTTTCAGCGGAGCGTACGAGCAGTACTTC
TRBV2	TRBJ2-1	medium-sized	.	CASSGPGESTNEQFF	TGTGCCAGCAGTGGGCCGGGGGAGTCGACAAATGAGCAGTTCTTC
TRBV7-6	TRBJ2-3	.	.	CASSLDIRDTQYF	TGTGCCAGCAGCTTAGATATTCGCGATACGCAGTATTTT
TRBV14	TRBJ1-2	.	.	CASSLGIYYGYTF	TGTGCCAGCAGTTTGGGGATTTACTATGGCTACACCTTC
TRBV5-6	TRBJ2-1	.	.	CASSFPSRHEQFF	TGTGCCAGCAGCTTTCCTAGTCGGCATGAGCAGTTCTTC
TRBV4-2	TRBJ1-1	.	.	CASSQEDLNTEAFF	TGTGCCAGCAGCCAGGAGGACCTGAACACTGAAGCTTTCTTT
TRBV28	TRBJ1-5	.	TRBD1	CASSVDRELDQPQHF	TGTGCCAGCAGTGTAGACAGGGAGTTGGATCAGCCCCAGCATTTT
TRBV30	TRBJ2-5	.	TRBD1	CAWSTRQGASETQYF	TGTGCCTGGAGTACCCGGCAGGGGGCCTCAGAGACCCAGTACTTC
TRBV29-1	TRBJ2-1	.	TRBD1	CSVITGGFAYNEQFF	TGCAGCGTTATCACAGGGGGTTTTGCCTACAATGAGCAGTTCTTC
TRBV27	TRBJ1-1	.	.	CASTSTPLGLHGAFF	TGTGCCAGCACCTCAACCCCCCTCGGGCTTCATGGAGCTTTCTTT
TRBV4-2	TRBJ2-7	.	TRBD2	CASSQTLAGVPYEQYF	TGTGCCAGCAGCCAGACCCTAGCGGGAGTACCCTACGAGCAGTACTTC